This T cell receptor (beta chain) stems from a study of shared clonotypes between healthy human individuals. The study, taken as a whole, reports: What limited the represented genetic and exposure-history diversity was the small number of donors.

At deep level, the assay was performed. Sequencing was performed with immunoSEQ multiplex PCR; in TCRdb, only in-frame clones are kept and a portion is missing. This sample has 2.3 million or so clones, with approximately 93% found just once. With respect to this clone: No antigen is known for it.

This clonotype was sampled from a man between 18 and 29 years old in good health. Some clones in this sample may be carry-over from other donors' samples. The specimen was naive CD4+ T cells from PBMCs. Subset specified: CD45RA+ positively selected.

The DNA for the CDR3 is TGTGCCAGTAGTATACCGACTAGCGGGAGGACCTACAATGAGCAGTTCTTC. This translates into CASSIPTSGRTYNEQFF. This rearrangement joins TRBV19 to TRBJ2-1; TRBD2 matches at 13 bases. Per germline, CDR1 LNHDA and CDR2 SQIVND (reference sequence). Trimming at V came to 2 bases and at J to 2 bases, leaving 3 bases not matched to a gene. The CDR3 covers 17 residues. Full variable domain (missing parts from reference TRBV19 and TRBJ2-1): DGGITQSPKYLFRKEGQNVTLSCEQNLNHDAMYWYRQDPGQGLRLIYYSQIVNDFQKGDIAEGYSVSREKKESFPLTVTSAQKNPTAFYLCASSIPTSGRTYNEQFFGPGTRLTVL.